Sequencing of this T cell receptor beta chain was carried out in a study of cytomegalovirus exposure and HLA in healthy donors. Use of 60 Vbeta and 13 Jbeta primers characterized the PCR. The data were produced by immunoSEQ multiplex PCR, yet TCRdb's version contains in-frame clones alone and is incomplete. The table shows about 98,000 clones, with more than 60% occurring only once. Points from the study as a whole: Reportedly, a later analysis found an Asian-associated ancestry cluster had fewer N-insertions than the roughly 700-donor mean. For cytomegalovirus status, the classifier reportedly gave diagnoses with high specificity and sensitivity.

CDR1 is SGHRS and CDR2 is YFSETQ in the germline V gene. CDR3 length equals 13 residues. A remark on this clone: Its antigen is undetermined. Its ends do not fully match the called genes, so a read error is possible.

J is TRBJ1-5 and V is TRBV5-1; D is ambiguous. Sequencing was carried out using PBMCs. The clonotype was recovered from a man in his 60s in good health and CMV-seropositive. CDR3 DNA sequence: TGCGCCGGCAGTGGAGGGTTCAATCAGCCCCAGCATTTT. Translating gives CAGSGGFNQPQHF. The complete variable domain, with remaining parts taken from reference TRBV5-1 and TRBJ1-5, reads KAGVTQTPRYLIKTRGQQVTLSCSPISGHRSVSWYQQTPGQGLQFLFEYFSETQRNKGNFPGRFSGRQFSNSRSEMNVSTLELGDSALYLCAGSGGFNQPQHFGDGTRLSIL.